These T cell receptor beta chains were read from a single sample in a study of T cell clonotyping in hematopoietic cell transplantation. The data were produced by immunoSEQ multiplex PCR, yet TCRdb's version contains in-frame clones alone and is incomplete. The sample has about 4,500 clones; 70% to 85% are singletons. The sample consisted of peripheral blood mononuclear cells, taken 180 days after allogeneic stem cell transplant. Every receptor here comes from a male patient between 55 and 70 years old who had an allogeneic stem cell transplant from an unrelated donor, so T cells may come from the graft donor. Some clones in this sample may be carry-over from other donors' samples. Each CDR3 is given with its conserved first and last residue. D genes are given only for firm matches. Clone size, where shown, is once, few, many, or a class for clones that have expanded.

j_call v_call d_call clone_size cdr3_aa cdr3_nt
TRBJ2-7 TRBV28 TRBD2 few CASSNSGTIEQYF TGTGCCAGCAGTAATAGCGGGACGATCGAGCAGTACTTC
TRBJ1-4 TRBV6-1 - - CASRTQSEKLFF TGTGCCAGCAGGACCCAGAGCGAAAAACTGTTTTTT
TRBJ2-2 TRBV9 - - CASSGVLQRATGELFF TGTGCCAGCAGCGGAGTATTACAGAGGGCGACCGGGGAGCTGTTTTTT
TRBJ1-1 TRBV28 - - CASRRDIPLGNTEAFF TGTGCCAGCAGACGGGACATCCCGCTCGGGAACACTGAAGCTTTCTTT
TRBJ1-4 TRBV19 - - CASSIGRGWNEKLFF TGTGCCAGTAGTATAGGTAGGGGGTGGAATGAAAAACTGTTTTTT
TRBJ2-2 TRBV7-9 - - CASSSPLFANTGELFF TGTGCCAGCAGCTCTCCATTATTCGCGAACACCGGGGAGCTGTTTTTT
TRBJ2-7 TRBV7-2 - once CASSYFAQGGGSYEQYF TGTGCCAGCAGCTATTTTGCTCAGGGTGGGGGTTCCTACGAGCAGTACTTC
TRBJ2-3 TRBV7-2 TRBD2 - CASSFIAGNADTQYF TGTGCCAGCAGCTTTATAGCGGGGAATGCAGATACGCAGTATTTT
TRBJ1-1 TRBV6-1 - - CASSERRENTEAFF TGTGCCAGCAGTGAACGCAGGGAGAACACTGAAGCTTTCTTT
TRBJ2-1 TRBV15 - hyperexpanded CATSRGSAANEQFF TGTGCCACCAGCCGAGGGTCCGCGGCCAATGAGCAGTTCTTC
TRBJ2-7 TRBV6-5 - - CASSYSIWGDSYEQYF TGTGCCAGCAGTTACTCGATCTGGGGGGATTCCTACGAGCAGTACTTC